The 20 T cell receptor beta chains presented below share a single source sample, sequenced in a study of CD8 T cells in Susac syndrome. Random hexamers served to reverse transcribe roughly 0.45 to 1 ug RNA. A single record per CDR3 protein comes from TCRdb applying MiXCR to the immunoSEQ multiplex PCR reads. Of roughly 400,000 distinct CDR3 sequences in the sample, 85% to 90% are singletons; the top ten hold 0.12%. Specimen: CD8+ T cells from PBMCs. All receptors come from a human donor with multiple sclerosis.

This clonotype turned up a few times. This chain uses TRBV4-1 with TRBJ2-7; either TRBD1 or TRBD2 may fit D (6 bases each). Trimming left V 4 bases short and J 6 bases short, with 19 bases between. CDR3 size: 15 residues. The germline V gene encodes CDR1 MGHRA and CDR2 YSYEKL. CDR3 residues: CASSPQQGGRLEQYF. CDR3 sequence (DNA): TGCGCCAGCAGCCCCCAACAGGGAGGCCGCCTCGAGCAGTACTTC.

The genes are TRBV11-3 and TRBJ2-7; D call uncertain. This CDR3 comprises 13 residues. CDR1 is SGHNT and CDR2 is YENEEA in the germline V gene. Trimming shortened V by 5 bases and J by 3 bases, and 11 bases separated the two germline ends. DNA of the CDR3: TGTGCCAGCAGCAAGCGAGAGTACTACGAGCAGTACTTC. Translated: CASSKREYYEQYF.

The chain uses TRBV7-2 and TRBJ2-1, with D possibly TRBD2 on 5 matching bases. Germline loops: CDR1 SGHTA, CDR2 FQGNSA. V lost 5 bases to trimming and J lost 6 bases, with 8 bases between them. The CDR3 is made up of 12 amino acids. CDR3 coding DNA: TGTGCCAGCAGCGGACTGAGCAATGAGCAGTTCTTC. It encodes CASSGLSNEQFF.

The chain combines TRBV12-3 or TRBV12-4 with TRBJ2-1; no clear D. The V and J ends lost 2 bases and 4 bases respectively, with 6 bases between them. CDR3 length: 13 amino acids. The CDR3 protein is CASSLTKYNEQFF. DNA for the CDR3: TGTGCCAGCAGTTTAACAAAGTACAATGAGCAGTTCTTC.

The rearrangement links TRBV20-1 to TRBJ1-5; no clear D. Trimming pared 6 bases from V and 6 bases from J, leaving 21 bases between. CDR3 length: 15 amino acids. Germline V CDR1 and CDR2: DFQATT, SNEGSKA (reference sequence). CDR3 residues: CSATGLKPESQPQHF. The CDR3 nucleotides read TGCAGTGCAACCGGACTCAAGCCCGAGTCTCAGCCCCAGCATTTT.

This chain uses TRBV21-1 with TRBJ2-7; TRBD1, the table's D call, was not compared with the DNA. TRBV21-1 is shown as a pseudogene. This CDR3 has 16 residues. This CDR3 reads CASSKRRGGSSYEQYF. In DNA, the CDR3 is TGTGCCAGCAGCAAGAGGAGGGGGGGATCCTCCTACGAGCAGTACTTC.

This chain connects TRBV2 to TRBJ2-5; 10 bases match TRBD1. Germline V CDR1 and CDR2: SNHLY, FYNNEI. The CDR3 runs to 15 residues. V was clipped by 4 bases and J by 4 bases; unmatched bases: 6. DNA for the CDR3: TGTGCCAGCAGTGGTGACAGGGGGCATGCAGAGACCCAGTACTTC. It is translated as CASSGDRGHAETQYF.

The genes are TRBV2 and TRBJ2-2; 10 bases align to TRBD1. There are 15 residues in the CDR3. V shed 3 bases, J shed 5 bases, and the junction held 3 bases outside the gene matches. Germline CDR1 is SNHLY and CDR2 is FYNNEI. The CDR3 coding sequence is TGTGCCAGCAGTGATGGACAGGGGGGAACCGGGGAGCTGTTTTTT. This translates into CASSDGQGGTGELFF. Using reference TRBV2 and TRBJ2-2 for the parts outside the CDR3, the full variable domain is EPEVTQTPSHQVTQMGQEVILRCVPISNHLYFYWYRQILGQKVEFLVSFYNNEISEKSEIFDDQFSVERPDGSNFTLKIRSTKLEDSAMYFCASSDGQGGTGELFFGEGSRLTVL.

The chain recombines TRBV4-1 with TRBJ1-5, with D maybe TRBD1 (6 bases). V shed 0 bases and J shed 8 bases, with 8 bases lying between them. The germline V gene encodes CDR1 MGHRA and CDR2 YSYEKL. CDR3 size: 13 residues. The CDR3 sequence: CASSQDRGKPQHF. CDR3 sequence (DNA): TGCGCCAGCAGCCAAGATAGGGGGAAGCCCCAGCATTTT.

CDR3 DNA sequence: TGTGCCAGCAGTCCCCGGACAGGGTCTATGGGTCAAGAGACCCAGTACTTC. Its translation: CASSPRTGSMGQETQYF. This chain connects TRBV28 to TRBJ2-5, with 8 nucleotides matching TRBD1. J lost 2 bases, V lost 5 bases, and 13 bases had no gene match. Germline values: CDR1 MDHEN, CDR2 SYDVKM. The CDR3 loop spans 17 amino acids.

The rearrangement links TRBV5-4 to TRBJ1-1; the D gene is possibly TRBD1 (5 bases). CDR1 and CDR2 (germline): SGHNT, YYREEE (reference sequence). The CDR3 runs to 16 residues. Trimming removed 0 bases at V and 3 bases at J, with 15 bases between. CDR3 sequence: CASSLGRGPSDTEAFF. CDR3 DNA: TGTGCCAGCAGCTTGGGCCGGGGACCATCGGACACTGAAGCTTTCTTT. Based on the CDR3 plus reference TRBV5-4 and TRBJ1-1, the full variable domain is ETGVTQSPTHLIKTRGQQVTLRCSSQSGHNTVSWYQQALGQGPQFIFQYYREEENGRGNFPPRFSGLQFPNYSSELNVNALELDDSALYLCASSLGRGPSDTEAFFGQGTRLTVV.

The V call is TRBV6-4, the J call TRBJ2-5; 9 bases match TRBD2. V dropped 3 bases and J dropped 2; count of bases not matched to a gene: 1. The CDR3 runs 14 residues. In germline, CDR1 is MRHNA, CDR2 SNTAGT. CDR3 region: CASSERGGQETQYF. The CDR3 nucleotides read TGTGCCAGCAGTGAGCGGGGGGGACAAGAGACCCAGTACTTC.

The sample holds a few counts of this clonotype. The chain has TRBV4-2 and TRBJ2-7; possibly TRBD2 for D (6 bases). The ends were cut back, 0 bases at V and 6 bases at J, with 21 bases in the middle. Germline V CDR1 and CDR2: LGHNA, YNFKEQ. The CDR3 has 17 residues. Written as DNA, the CDR3 is TGTGCCAGCAGCCAAGATATTACCCGGGAGCGGTTCGGCGAGCAGTACTTC. Residues: CASSQDITRERFGEQYF.

The chain has TRBV5-6 and TRBJ2-7; no clear D. There are 16 residues in the CDR3. Trimming took 1 base from V and 5 from J, leaving 19 bases between them. Germline V gene lookup returns CDR1 SGHDT and CDR2 YYEEEE. In DNA, the CDR3 is TGTGCCAGCAGCTTGTTCGTTTTTGGGCTTTCGAACGAGCAGTACTTC. Translated, it gives CASSLFVFGLSNEQYF.

The chain employs TRBV10-2 and TRBJ1-5; the D gene is possibly TRBD1 (5 bases). The length of the CDR3 is 13 residues. Germline V gene sequence: CDR1 WSHSY, CDR2 SAAADI. Deletions cut 11 bases from V and 3 bases from J, with 14 bases between. DNA for the CDR3: TGCGCCTCCCGACAGAGCCCCAATCAGCCCCAGCATTTT. This gives the protein CASRQSPNQPQHF.

V gene TRBV28 combines with J gene TRBJ2-1; TRBD1 matches at 9 bases. Germline V gene lookup returns CDR1 MDHEN and CDR2 SYDVKM. The ends lost 7 bases at V and 1 base at J; junction bases unmatched: 2. The CDR3 contains 14 residues. Written as DNA, the CDR3 is TGTGCCAGCACGGGACAGGGATCCTACAATGAGCAGTTCTTC. Its translation is CASTGQGSYNEQFF.

The V gene is TRBV25-1, the J gene TRBJ2-2, with unresolved D. Germline CDR1 is MGHDK and CDR2 is SYGVNS. Trimming removed 4 bases at V and 4 bases at J, with 4 bases between. CDR3 length equals 12 residues. The CDR3 region is CASSVGTGELFF. CDR3 DNA: TGTGCCAGCAGTGTAGGCACCGGGGAGCTGTTTTTT.

The V and J genes are TRBV27 and TRBJ2-3; D is possibly TRBD2 (5 bases). The CDR3 contains 19 residues. Trimming took off 0 bases at V and 1 base at J, with 20 bases between the two ends. Germline V gene sequence: CDR1 MNHEY, CDR2 SMNVEV (reference sequence). This CDR3 is CASSLSPLRERYGTDTQYF. CDR3 DNA: TGTGCCAGCAGTTTATCACCCCTAAGGGAGCGCTATGGCACAGATACGCAGTATTTT.

This rearrangement joins TRBV6-2 or TRBV6-3 to TRBJ2-3; D is unresolved. Germline V CDR1 and CDR2: MNHEY, SVGEGT. The CDR3 totals 14 residues. Trimming removed 1 base from V and 2 bases from J, with 7 bases in between. Here the CDR3 DNA reads TGTGCCAGCAGTTACTTTGCTAACACAGATACGCAGTATTTT. The encoded protein is CASSYFANTDTQYF.

CDR3 amino acids: CASNQARTGVYEQYF. DNA of the CDR3: TGTGCCAGTAACCAAGCCAGGACAGGGGTCTACGAGCAGTACTTC. The rearrangement links TRBV19 to TRBJ2-7, with TRBD1 identical over 9 bases. Per germline, CDR1 LNHDA and CDR2 SQIVND (reference sequence). V lost 7 bases to trimming and J lost 3 bases; unmatched junction nucleotides: 10. The CDR3 is made up of 15 amino acids.